These 20 T cell receptor beta chains were sequenced from one sample in a study of early T cells in non-severe SARS-CoV-2 infection. One entry per CDR3 protein, called by TCRdb with MiXCR from the 5' RACE reads. The repertoire holds roughly 90,000 distinct CDR3 sequences, with roughly 15% as singletons. Material for sequencing was whole blood. The receptor set was obtained from an adult who was a healthcare worker with PCR-confirmed SARS-CoV-2 infection or an uninfected control (not recorded which).

The sample holds a few counts of this clonotype. This chain links TRBV28 with TRBJ2-7, with TRBD1 as a possible D gene (5 bases). Germline V CDR1 and CDR2: MDHEN, SYDVKM. Trimming shortened V by 3 bases and J by 3 bases, and 12 bases separated the two germline ends. This CDR3 region has 14 residues. The DNA for the CDR3 is TGTGCCAGCAGTTTTAGGCAGGACATCTACGAGCAGTACTTC. Protein: CASSFRQDIYEQYF. The entire variable domain, with the rest obtained from reference TRBV28 and TRBJ2-7, is as follows: DVKVTQSSRYLVKRTGEKVFLECVQDMDHENMFWYRQDPGLGLRLIYFSYDVKMKEKGDIPEGYSVSREKKERFSLILESASTNQTSMYLCASSFRQDIYEQYFGPGTRLTVT.

This clonotype was recorded at least ten times. The J gene is TRBJ2-5, the V gene TRBV7-6, with 8 bases fitting TRBD2. Germline V gives CDR1 SGHVS, CDR2 FNYEAQ. This CDR3 region has 12 residues. V gave up 8 bases and J gave up 4 bases; unmatched junction bases: 3. The CDR3 DNA is TGTGCCAGCGGGGGACTAGTAGAGACCCAGTACTTC. Protein product: CASGGLVETQYF.

This clonotype was picked up many times. The J gene is TRBJ1-6, the V gene TRBV28; 11 bases align to TRBD1. Per the germline V gene, CDR1 is MDHEN and CDR2 is SYDVKM. CDR3 length: 16 residues. With V trimmed by 2 bases and J by 7 bases, 4 bases remained unmatched. The CDR3 loop reads CASSLRGTGGNSPLHF. As DNA, the CDR3 is TGTGCCAGCAGTTTAAGGGGGACAGGGGGAAATTCACCCCTCCACTTT.

Ten or more counts support this clonotype. The V and J genes are TRBV6-6 and TRBJ2-7; perhaps TRBD1 as D (6 bases). Trimming stripped 6 bases from V and 6 bases from J, with 15 bases between. The CDR3 is made up of 13 amino acids. Germline V lookup: CDR1 MNHNY, CDR2 SVGAGI (reference sequence). DNA for the CDR3: TGTGCCAGCAGACCCGTACAGGGAAGCGAGCAGTACTTC. The encoded protein is CASRPVQGSEQYF.

This clonotype was detected a few times. The V and J genes are TRBV29-1 and TRBJ2-7; D possibly uses TRBD1 or TRBD2 (7 bases each). Trimming left V 6 bases short and J 2 bases short, with 14 bases between. Germline assignment: CDR1 SQVTM and CDR2 ANQGSEA. This CDR3 comprises 13 residues. In nucleotides, the CDR3 is TGCAGCGTCCTTCAGGGGGGGGCCTACGAGCAGTACTTC. It translates to CSVLQGGAYEQYF.

This clonotype was picked up a small number of times. V usage is TRBV14 and J usage is TRBJ2-1; D may be TRBD2 (5 bases). Germline CDR1 reads SGHDN; CDR2 reads FVKESK. The CDR3 runs 16 residues. V was cut by 5 bases and J by 9 bases, with 23 bases left in between. CDR3 sequence (DNA): TGTGCCAGCAGCTCCCGGAGAGGGAGAACAGATAGTGAGCAGTTCTTC. Its protein product is CASSSRRGRTDSEQFF.

This clonotype showed up just a few times. The J gene is TRBJ2-2, the V gene TRBV6-5; the D gene is possibly TRBD2 (6 bases). The germline V and J ends were trimmed by 10 bases and 2 bases, with 20 bases remaining between them. The germline V gene encodes CDR1 MNHEY and CDR2 SVGAGI. CDR3 length: 16 residues. CDR3 protein: CATYPPGVRNTGELFF. The DNA for the CDR3 is TGTGCCACCTATCCACCGGGGGTACGAAACACCGGGGAGCTGTTTTTT.

This clonotype was observed a handful of times. The V call is TRBV20-1, the J call TRBJ1-2; D gene unclear. The CDR3 runs 13 residues. Trimming shortened V by 2 bases and J by 3 bases, and 10 bases separated the two germline ends. The V gene's germline CDR1 is DFQATT and CDR2 SNEGSKA (reference sequence). CDR3: CSARSGADYGYTF. The CDR3 region has the DNA TGCAGTGCTAGATCGGGCGCTGACTATGGCTACACCTTC.

There are a few counts of this clonotype. The chain has TRBV6-4 and TRBJ1-2; TRBD1 aligns across 10 bases. The CDR3 is 16 residues long. CDR1 is MRHNA, CDR2 SNTAGT, per germline. The ends lost 2 bases at V and 5 bases at J; junction bases unmatched: 8. CDR3 in amino acids: CASSDGFDRGLYGYTF. The CDR3 DNA sequence: TGTGCCAGCAGTGACGGTTTTGACAGGGGGCTGTATGGCTACACCTTC.

The CDR3 sequence: CASKTSGGLSTDTQYF. The CDR3 DNA is TGTGCCAGCAAAACTAGCGGGGGACTTAGCACAGATACGCAGTATTTT. The chain employs TRBV6-5 and TRBJ2-3; 11 bases map to TRBD2. V lost 7 bases and J lost 0; bases outside the gene matches: 6. The CDR3 is 16 amino acids. The germline V gene encodes CDR1 MNHEY and CDR2 SVGAGI.

Only a few counts were recorded for this clonotype. The chain links TRBV19 to TRBJ1-6; a weak D match, TRBD1 (6 bases). Deletions cut 6 bases from V and 5 bases from J, with 11 bases between. CDR1 and CDR2 from the germline V gene are LNHDA and SQIVND (reference sequence). The CDR3 spans 14 residues. The CDR3, as DNA: TGTGCCAGTAGACCGGGACAAAATAATTCACCCCTCCACTTT. Translated, it gives CASRPGQNNSPLHF.

This clonotype turned up a few times. The CDR3 loop reads CTSSHLQVTLLDEQFF. CDR3 bases: TGCACCAGCAGCCACCTGCAGGTAACCCTGCTCGATGAGCAGTTCTTC. The V gene is TRBV1, the J gene TRBJ2-1; TRBD1, the table's D call, was not compared with the DNA. TRBV1 is marked as a pseudogene. The length of the CDR3 is 16 residues.

This clonotype was counted at least ten times. The chain uses TRBV29-1 and TRBJ1-2; D is ambiguous. The CDR3 length is 12 residues. Per germline, CDR1 SQVTM and CDR2 ANQGSEA. Trimming stripped 6 bases from V and 1 base from J, with 9 bases between. CDR3 in DNA: TGCAGCGTGAAGGGAAATAACTATGGCTACACCTTC. Translation gives CSVKGNNYGYTF.

The table lists this clonotype with many counts. The junction and the germline gene differ at one end; a read error may be behind it. V usage is TRBV5-1 and J usage is TRBJ1-2; 12 nucleotides align to TRBD1. The CDR3 consists of 12 residues. Germline assignment: CDR1 SGHRS and CDR2 YFSETQ. This chain's CDR3 is CASSRGTGGLSF. Written as DNA, the CDR3 is TGCGCCAGCAGCAGAGGGACAGGGGGCCTTTCCTTC.

In its sample, this clonotype was seen many times. J is TRBJ1-1 and V is TRBV7-6, with TRBD1 identical over 12 bases. Germline V lookup: CDR1 SGHVS, CDR2 FNYEAQ. Unmatched junction bases numbered 11, after V lost 5 bases and J lost 1 base. This CDR3 has 18 amino acids. CDR3 nucleotide sequence: TGTGCCAGCAGCCGTATTCACGGGACAGGGGGCTCGAACACTGAAGCTTTCTTT. As protein: CASSRIHGTGGSNTEAFF.

This clonotype was observed a few times. The chain employs TRBV4-1 and TRBJ2-7; 8 bases are a match to TRBD1. Per germline, CDR1 MGHRA and CDR2 YSYEKL. V was pared by 4 bases and J by 6 bases, with 11 bases of the junction left unmatched. The CDR3 totals 15 residues. The CDR3 nucleotides are TGCGCCAGCAGCCGAGGACAGGGTGCCCCTCGCGAGCAGTACTTC. This codes for CASSRGQGAPREQYF.

This chain joins TRBV18 and TRBJ2-1; the D gene is possibly TRBD1 (6 bases). Germline CDR1 reads KGHSH; CDR2 reads LQKENI. Trimming cost V 2 bases and J 7 bases, with 21 bases left between them. The CDR3 runs 17 residues. CDR3 nucleotides: TGTGCCAGCTCACCAGAGACAGGCAAGGTGATGGGAAATGAGCAGTTCTTC. Its protein product is CASSPETGKVMGNEQFF.

This clonotype was counted between two and nine times. The chain employs TRBV5-6 and TRBJ2-3; tentatively, D is TRBD1 (5 bases). CDR3 size: 15 residues. V was pared by 2 bases and J by 0 bases, with 10 bases between. CDR1 SGHDT and CDR2 YYEEEE come from the germline V gene. The CDR3 sequence: CASSFRTPSTDTQYF. In DNA, the CDR3 is TGTGCCAGCAGCTTTAGGACACCTAGCACAGATACGCAGTATTTT.

This clonotype was counted between two and nine times. V and J are TRBV28 and TRBJ2-7, with D perhaps TRBD1 or TRBD2 (5 bases each). The CDR3 is 12 residues long. CDR1 MDHEN and CDR2 SYDVKM come from the germline V gene. Between the trimmed V and J ends, which lost 8 bases and 1 base, there was a span of 9 bases. The DNA for the CDR3 is TGTGCCAGCCGGGACGGGTCCTACGAGCAGTACTTC. It is translated as CASRDGSYEQYF.

This clonotype came up a few times. The V call is TRBV4-2, the J call TRBJ1-2; D ambiguous. Trimming removed 0 bases at V and 4 bases at J, with 15 bases between. From germline, CDR1 is LGHNA and CDR2 YNFKEQ. The CDR3 has 16 amino acids. This CDR3 reads CASSQDFQSWVYGYTF. The CDR3 nucleotides are TGTGCCAGCAGCCAAGATTTTCAGTCATGGGTCTATGGCTACACCTTC.